These 27 T cell receptor beta chains were sequenced from one sample in a study of CXCR3-negative and CXCR3-positive naive CD8 T cells. Their recognized antigens are unknown. Study observations and caveats: Researchers report that CXCR3-positive naive cells carry more hydrophobic TRB CDR3s than CXCR3-negative naive cells.

UMI-tagged TRB cDNA libraries were built via 5' RACE. Reprocessing the 5' RACE reads, TCRdb reports a single entry for every CDR3 protein and omits DNA. The sample holds 130,000 to 150,000 distinct CDR3 sequences. The specimen was naive CXCR3+ CD8+ T cells from blood. The sample's subset: CD45RO-CCR7+CD27+CD95- naive CD8+ T cells expressing CXCR3 (TNR3+). These receptor sequences come from a human donor in good health. Some clones in this sample may be carry-over from other donors' samples.

The rearrangement links TRBV10-2 to TRBJ2-1; TCRdb names TRBD1, which stays unverified in the absence of DNA. Per the germline V gene, CDR1 is WSHSY and CDR2 is SAAADI. The CDR3 is 14 amino acids. CDR3 region: CASSESQGAHEQFF.

V is TRBV4-1 and J is TRBJ1-2. CDR1 is MGHRA, CDR2 YSYEKL, per germline. CDR3 length equals 14 residues. The chain's CDR3 is CASSQLTVTYGYTF.

The J gene is TRBJ2-1, the V gene TRBV5-1; TCRdb's D call, TRBD2, is unchecked because there is no DNA. Germline-derived CDR1 and CDR2 are SGHRS and YFSETQ. This CDR3 has 12 residues. The CDR3 is CASSFSSGEQFF.

CDR3 sequence: CASSLGFGTDTQYF. This rearrangement joins TRBV5-1 to TRBJ2-3. CDR1 is SGHRS and CDR2 is YFSETQ in the germline V gene. The CDR3 covers 14 residues. Together with reference TRBV5-1 and TRBJ2-3, the CDR3 gives the full variable domain: KAGVTQTPRYLIKTRGQQVTLSCSPISGHRSVSWYQQTPGQGLQFLFEYFSETQRNKGNFPGRFSGRQFSNSRSEMNVSTLELGDSALYLCASSLGFGTDTQYFGPGTRLTVL.

The chain recombines TRBV30 with TRBJ2-1; TCRdb proposes TRBD2, but this gene call is untestable without DNA. CDR3 length: 12 residues. Germline V gives CDR1 GTSNPN, CDR2 SVGIG (reference sequence). The CDR3 sequence is CAWTASGDEQFF. Based on the CDR3 plus reference TRBV30 and TRBJ2-1, the full variable domain is SQTIHQWPATLVQPVGSPLSLECTVEGTSNPNLYWYRQAAGRGLQLLFYSVGIGQISSEVPQNLSASRPQDRQFILSSKKLLLSDSGFYLCAWTASGDEQFFGPGTRLTVL.

The V gene is TRBV29-1, the J gene TRBJ2-1; TCRdb's D call, TRBD1, is unchecked because there is no DNA. The CDR3 length is 11 residues. Per germline, CDR1 SQVTM and CDR2 ANQGSEA. This CDR3 reads CSVGTDNEQFF.

The genes are TRBV29-1 and TRBJ2-3; TCRdb indicates TRBD2, and absent DNA this call remains unverified. The CDR3 sequence is 15 residues long. Germline assignment: CDR1 SQVTM and CDR2 ANQGSEA. The CDR3: CSVYRLADPTDTQYF.

The V call is TRBV19, the J call TRBJ2-3; TCRdb's D call of TRBD1 is untestable without DNA. The germline V gene encodes CDR1 LNHDA and CDR2 SQIVND (reference sequence). There are 14 residues in the CDR3. The CDR3 is CASSIEQGVDTQYF.

The rearrangement links TRBV29-1 to TRBJ1-2. Per the germline V gene, CDR1 is SQVTM and CDR2 is ANQGSEA. This CDR3 spans 12 amino acids. CDR3: CSVVGRLGGYTF.

V gene TRBV7-2 combines with J gene TRBJ1-1; TCRdb's D gene call, TRBD1, goes unchecked for lack of DNA. The CDR3 runs to 15 residues. Germline CDR1 reads SGHTA; CDR2 reads FQGNSA. CDR3 in amino acids: CASSGLGQMNTEAFF.

The J gene is TRBJ2-5, the V gene TRBV12-3 or TRBV12-4. This CDR3 region has 11 residues. The CDR3 spells CASRLGKTQYF.

The chain employs TRBV20-1 and TRBJ1-2. Germline loops: CDR1 DFQATT, CDR2 SNEGSKA (reference sequence). This CDR3 is built from 13 residues. CDR3 region: CSAWTDYYYGYTF.

V gene TRBV5-4 combines with J gene TRBJ2-7; TCRdb gives TRBD1 as the D gene, but with no DNA this cannot be confirmed. Germline values: CDR1 SGHNT, CDR2 YYREEE (reference sequence). CDR3 length: 15 residues. CDR3 residues: CASSPGQGAPLMQYF.

V is TRBV20-1 and J is TRBJ2-7; the TRBD2 assignment by TCRdb is unverifiable without DNA. Germline CDR1 and CDR2: DFQATT and SNEGSKA (reference sequence). CDR3 length equals 19 residues. The CDR3: CSASARGLAEKVSSYEQYF.

This chain connects TRBV25-1 to TRBJ2-7; as DNA is missing, the TRBD1 call by TCRdb cannot be tested. CDR3 size: 13 residues. From germline, CDR1 is MGHDK and CDR2 SYGVNS. CDR3 amino acids: CASSESYLFEQYF.

The chain joins TRBV14 to TRBJ2-3; TCRdb indicates TRBD2, and absent DNA this call remains unverified. CDR3 length: 17 residues. Per the germline V gene, CDR1 is SGHDN and CDR2 is FVKESK. The CDR3 region is CASSPLGMDFSTDTQYF.

The chain carries TRBV7-2 and TRBJ2-7. The germline CDR1 and CDR2 sequences are SGHTA and FQGNSA. The length of the CDR3 is 13 residues. The CDR3: CASSLQVSYEQYF.

The rearrangement uses TRBV7-8 and TRBJ1-4. The CDR3 covers 13 residues. Germline lookup yields CDR1 SGHVS and CDR2 FQNEAQ. CDR3 loop: CASSFTASEKLFF.

V usage is TRBV20-1 and J usage is TRBJ1-6; TCRdb designates TRBD1, a call that cannot be tested without DNA. The germline V gene encodes CDR1 DFQATT and CDR2 SNEGSKA (reference sequence). This CDR3 contains 14 residues. The CDR3 spells CSANLGTGGSPLHF.

The chain combines TRBV6-2 or TRBV6-3 with TRBJ2-7; TCRdb gives TRBD1 as the D gene, but with no DNA this cannot be confirmed. This CDR3 is 13 amino acids long. Per the germline V gene, CDR1 is MNHEY and CDR2 is SVGEGT. CDR3 in amino acids: CASSKWTGYEQYF.

The V and J genes are TRBV20-1 and TRBJ1-1. The CDR3 runs to 12 residues. Germline V gene lookup returns CDR1 DFQATT and CDR2 SNEGSKA (reference sequence). The CDR3 loop reads CSAVPGVAEAFF.

The chain carries TRBV28 and TRBJ2-7; checking the TCRdb D call of TRBD1 is not possible without DNA. The germline CDR1 and CDR2 sequences are MDHEN and SYDVKM. This CDR3 spans 15 amino acids. CDR3 sequence: CASSFQGEVAYEQYF.

The chain combines TRBV24-1 with TRBJ2-1; TCRdb reports TRBD1, a call that lacks DNA to check it against. Germline assignment: CDR1 KGHDR and CDR2 SFDVKD. The CDR3 spans 13 residues. CDR3 loop: CATSDQGAVEQFF.

V usage is TRBV7-6 and J usage is TRBJ2-4; TCRdb names TRBD2, which stays unverified in the absence of DNA. The CDR3 consists of 13 residues. The V gene's germline CDR1 is SGHVS and CDR2 FNYEAQ. The CDR3 loop is CASSAEGRDIQYF. The entire variable domain, with the rest obtained from reference TRBV7-6 and TRBJ2-4, is as follows: GAGVSQSPRYKVTKRGQDVALRCDPISGHVSLYWYRQALGQGPEFLTYFNYEAQQDKSGLPNDRFSAERPEGSISTLTIQRTEQRDSAMYRCASSAEGRDIQYFGAGTRLSVL.

CDR3 protein: CASGTSGREAGNEQFF. The chain is built from TRBV11-2 and TRBJ2-1; the D call of TRBD2 rests on TCRdb alone, since no DNA is present to check it. The CDR3 consists of 16 residues. The germline CDR1 and CDR2 sequences are SGHAT and FQNNGV.

The V and J genes are TRBV28 and TRBJ1-1. Germline V gene data show CDR1 as MDHEN and CDR2 as SYDVKM. The CDR3 is 13 residues long. CDR3 loop: CASRPDIGTEAFF.

V and J are TRBV29-1 and TRBJ2-1; TCRdb's D call of TRBD1 is untestable without DNA. The V gene's germline CDR1 is SQVTM and CDR2 ANQGSEA. The CDR3 runs to 14 residues. The CDR3: CSVPEGRGYNEQFF.